A selection of T cell receptor beta chains follows, all from one sample in a study of cytomegalovirus exposure and HLA in healthy donors. The table came from immunoSEQ multiplex PCR; TCRdb's copy has only in-frame clones and leaves some out. The table has about 90,000 clones, around 82% seen once. The sample taken for sequencing was PBMCs. These receptors came from a woman between 18 and 29 years old in good health and CMV-seropositive. Each CDR3 is given with its conserved first and last residue. D genes are given only for firm matches. Rows give clone size only sometimes, using once, few, many, or a class for an expanded clone.

size	J	D	length	V	CDR3	DNA
.	TRBJ1-1	TRBD1	15	TRBV6-5	CASSYWTGRNTEAFF	TGTGCCAGCAGTTACTGGACAGGACGGAACACTGAAGCTTTCTTT
.	TRBJ2-4	TRBD2	17	TRBV4-1	CASSQQEGLAAKNIQYF	TGCGCCAGCAGCCAACAGGAAGGACTAGCGGCCAAAAACATTCAGTACTTC
.	TRBJ1-4	.	14	TRBV5-6	CASSLYGTNEKLFF	TGTGCCAGCAGCTTGTACGGAACTAATGAAAAACTGTTTTTT
.	TRBJ1-1	TRBD1	14	TRBV9	CASSETGEATEAFF	TGTGCCAGCAGCGAGACAGGGGAAGCGACTGAAGCTTTCTTT
.	TRBJ2-1	TRBD1	13	TRBV5-6	CASSEDRYNEQFF	TGTGCCAGCAGCGAGGACAGGTACAATGAGCAGTTCTTC
.	TRBJ1-4	.	15	TRBV28	CASSLPDSIHEKLFF	TGTGCCAGCAGTTTGCCCGACAGTATTCATGAAAAACTGTTTTTT
.	TRBJ2-3	TRBD2	15	TRBV7-2	CASSFSGGRTDTQYF	TGTGCCAGCAGCTTTAGCGGGGGCCGCACAGATACGCAGTATTTT
.	TRBJ1-2	.	14	TRBV6-5	CASSPGGRYYGYTF	TGTGCCAGCAGCCCCGGGGGGCGATACTATGGCTACACCTTC
once	TRBJ2-5	.	16	TRBV12-2	CASRHSDGIDQETQYF	TGTGCAAGTCGCCACTCGGACGGGATAGACCAAGAGACCCAGTACTTC
.	TRBJ2-1	TRBD2	17	TRBV15	CATKAIAGGRSDNEQFF	TGTGCCACCAAGGCAATAGCGGGGGGGCGTTCCGACAATGAGCAGTTCTTC
.	TRBJ2-5	.	11	TRBV20-1	CSARQQETQYF	TGCAGTGCTAGACAGCAAGAGACCCAGTACTTC
.	TRBJ2-3	TRBD1	15	TRBV14	CASSPRQGYTDTQYF	TGTGCCAGCAGCCCCCGACAGGGATATACAGATACGCAGTATTTT
.	TRBJ1-6	.	15	TRBV4-2	CASSQDPGLGSPLHF	TGTGCCAGCAGCCAAGATCCCGGGTTGGGTTCACCCCTCCACTTT
few	TRBJ2-1	TRBD2	16	TRBV6-6	CASTISGGSSYNEQFF	TGTGCCAGCACCATTAGCGGGGGGAGCTCCTACAATGAGCAGTTCTTC
few	TRBJ1-1	.	14	TRBV18	CASSPGGRNTEAFF	TGTGCCAGCTCACCTGGGGGCAGGAACACTGAAGCTTTCTTT
once	TRBJ2-3	.	17	TRBV5-1	CASSIRHSRGAGDTQYF	TGCGCCAGCAGCATTAGGCATAGCCGGGGGGCCGGGGATACGCAGTATTTT
.	TRBJ1-5	TRBD1	17	TRBV27	CASSLSRDRGRIQPQHF	TGTGCCAGCAGTTTATCCCGGGACAGGGGGCGAATTCAGCCCCAGCATTTT
.	TRBJ2-5	TRBD2	15	TRBV6-6	CASSYVAGILETQYF	TGTGCCAGCAGTTACGTAGCGGGGATTTTAGAGACCCAGTACTTC
.	TRBJ2-7	TRBD1	14	TRBV10-3	CATLPTGAGYEQYF	TGTGCCACCCTACCGACAGGGGCGGGCTACGAGCAGTACTTC
.	TRBJ2-7	TRBD1	15	TRBV9	CASSPGQGDWVVQYF	TGTGCCAGCAGCCCTGGACAGGGGGACTGGGTCGTGCAGTACTTC
.	TRBJ2-4	.	14	TRBV27	CASSFLSTKNIQYF	TGTGCCAGCAGTTTTCTTAGTACCAAAAACATTCAGTACTTC
.	TRBJ2-1	TRBD2	15	TRBV10-3	CAISARGETGDEQFF	TGTGCCATCAGTGCACGGGGGGAAACGGGGGATGAGCAGTTCTTC
.	TRBJ2-6	.	13	TRBV2	CARAYSGANVLTF	TGTGCCAGGGCATACTCTGGGGCCAACGTCCTGACTTTC
.	TRBJ1-4	.	13	TRBV10-1	CASRNSFNEKLFF	TGCGCCAGCAGGAACAGCTTTAATGAAAAACTGTTTTTT
.	TRBJ1-5	TRBD1	14	TRBV5-1	CASSTGQGDQPQHF	TGCGCCAGCAGCACCGGACAGGGGGATCAGCCCCAGCATTTT
.	TRBJ2-5	.	13	TRBV7-8	CASSLGEQETQYF	TGTGCCAGCAGCTTAGGGGAGCAAGAGACCCAGTACTTC
.	TRBJ2-3	TRBD2	14	TRBV6-4	CASRQRGGDYTQYF	TGTGCCAGCAGACAGCGGGGGGGCGATTATACGCAGTATTTT
.	TRBJ2-7	TRBD2	14	TRBV10-1	CASSEWRGAYEQYF	TGCGCCAGCAGTGAGTGGCGGGGGGCCTACGAGCAGTACTTC
.	TRBJ2-4	.	14	TRBV5-6	CASSLGGLGNIQYF	TGTGCCAGCAGCTTGGGCGGGTTGGGGAACATTCAGTACTTC
.	TRBJ2-2	TRBD1	14	TRBV27	CASRTGVGTGELFF	TGTGCCAGCAGGACAGGGGTTGGCACCGGGGAGCTGTTTTTT
.	TRBJ2-1	.	14	TRBV7-6	CASSPSGTYNEQFF	TGTGCCAGCAGCCCCTCGGGGACTTACAATGAGCAGTTCTTC
.	TRBJ1-4	.	14	TRBV6-5	CASSLRGGREKLFF	TGTGCCAGCAGTCTCAGGGGAGGGCGCGAAAAACTGTTTTTT
.	TRBJ2-5	TRBD1	16	TRBV19	CASSSPGTGSQETQYF	TGTGCCAGTAGTTCCCCCGGGACAGGGAGCCAAGAGACCCAGTACTTC
.	TRBJ1-1	.	12	TRBV5-4	CASLSAKGEAFF	TGTGCCAGCTTGTCCGCCAAGGGGGAAGCTTTCTTT
few	TRBJ1-6	.	13	TRBV28	CASSTGSLSPLHF	TGTGCCAGCAGTACAGGGAGCCTTTCACCCCTCCACTTT
once	TRBJ2-7	TRBD2	13	TRBV5-1	CASSLTAGYEQYF	TGCGCCAGCAGCTTGACAGCGGGGTACGAGCAGTACTTC
few	TRBJ2-3	.	14	TRBV10-3	CAIRGAFSTDTQYF	TGTGCCATCAGGGGGGCCTTTAGCACAGATACGCAGTATTTT
.	TRBJ1-5	.	15	TRBV2	CASSELQDLIAAQHF	TGTGCCAGCAGTGAATTACAGGATCTGATCGCGGCCCAGCATTTT
once	TRBJ2-1	TRBD2	15	TRBV9	CASSVETSGAYEQFF	TGTGCCAGCAGCGTAGAAACTAGCGGGGCCTATGAGCAGTTCTTC
.	TRBJ2-5	.	15	TRBV5-4	CASSLYRQGQETQYF	TGTGCCAGCAGCTTGTATCGGCAGGGTCAGGAGACCCAGTACTTC
.	TRBJ1-2	.	12	TRBV5-4	CASTEGVYGYTF	TGTGCCAGCACAGAGGGTGTCTATGGCTACACCTTC
.	TRBJ1-1	.	12	TRBV9	CASSLQGGKAFF	TGTGCCAGCAGCCTTCAGGGTGGGAAAGCTTTCTTT
.	TRBJ1-2	TRBD1	16	TRBV6-1	CASRGDRGRINYGYTF	TGTGCCAGCCGTGGGGACAGGGGGCGTATTAACTATGGCTACACCTTC
.	TRBJ2-7	.	13	TRBV7-3	CASSLTGTYEQYF	TGTGCCAGCAGCCTTACAGGGACCTACGAGCAGTACTTC
.	TRBJ2-7	.	17	TRBV11-2	CASSLVGSAGSGYEQYF	TGTGCCAGCAGCTTAGTGGGGTCGGCAGGGTCTGGTTACGAGCAGTACTTC
.	TRBJ2-7	.	13	TRBV28	CASRQGRLDEQYF	TGTGCCAGCAGACAGGGCCGGTTGGACGAGCAGTACTTC